Sequencing of this T cell receptor beta chain was carried out in a study of T cells in Graves' hyperthyroidism and ophthalmopathy. Amplification of TCR beta CDR3 regions was performed using RNA transcripts as template. When the TCR CDR3 underwent first-round RT-PCR, the HTBI primer set was used. TCRdb reprocessed the multiplex PCR reads via MiXCR and lists one record per CDR3 protein. The repertoire holds 300,000 to 400,000 distinct CDR3 sequences, with roughly 20% as singletons. This clonotype was observed a few times. Its target is not known. The CDR3 loop spans 13 amino acids. Germline-derived CDR1 and CDR2 are SGHTA and FQGTGA. V shed 5 bases and J shed 6 bases, with 13 bases lying between them. Study-wide results and caveats: Stable hyperthyroidism was told apart from ophthalmopathy by a model built on 13 V-J features. Among thyroid clonotypes expanded above 0.001, most also appeared in blood.

Disease duration under 2 months; hyperthyroidism patients were aged 18 to 65. Exclusion of a patient resulted from uncontrolled infection, other autoimmune disease, pregnancy or lactation. V is TRBV7-3 and J is TRBJ1-1; D gene uncertain. This clonotype originated in a woman between 50 and 59 years old with Graves' hyperthyroidism. What was sequenced was blood. Written as DNA, the CDR3 is TGTGCCAGCAGCCGACTCAGTGGGGCTGAAGCTTTCTTT. This codes for CASSRLSGAEAFF.